The 23 T cell receptor beta chains listed next were all sequenced from one sample in a study of blood T cell repertoires in COVID-19. Sequencing was performed with immunoSEQ multiplex PCR; in TCRdb, only in-frame clones are kept and a portion is missing. The sample contains tens of thousands of clones, approximately 92% of which appear only once. Material for sequencing was peripheral blood. The receptors originated from a man between 50 and 59 years old with COVID-19, enrolled during active disease.

This chain connects TRBV19 to TRBJ2-5, with TRBD1 identical over 10 bases. Germline V gene sequence: CDR1 LNHDA, CDR2 SQIVND (reference sequence). V gave up 2 bases and J gave up 5 bases; unmatched junction bases: 5. The CDR3 sequence is 15 residues long. CDR3 sequence (DNA): TGTGCCAGTAGTATACTACCGGGACAGGGGGAGACCCAGTACTTC. Protein sequence: CASSILPGQGETQYF.

The chain links TRBV5-1 to TRBJ1-1; D gene uncertain. From germline, CDR1 is SGHRS and CDR2 YFSETQ. The V end was cut by 4 bases, the J end by 1 base, with 11 bases between. The length of the CDR3 is 14 residues. CDR3 coding DNA: TGCGCCAGCAGCGTAGTAGGAGCGAACACTGAAGCTTTCTTT. Amino acid sequence: CASSVVGANTEAFF.

The rearrangement joins TRBV30 to TRBJ1-4; tentatively, D is TRBD1 (6 bases). This CDR3 spans 15 amino acids. The germline V gene encodes CDR1 GTSNPN and CDR2 SVGIG (reference sequence). Trimming took off 4 bases at V and 3 bases at J, with 15 bases between the two ends. CDR3 sequence: CAWNKGGQANEKLFF. In nucleotides, the CDR3 is TGTGCCTGGAACAAGGGGGGGCAGGCTAATGAAAAACTGTTTTTT.

This sequence joins TRBV7-9 and TRBJ2-7; 9 nucleotides match TRBD1. CDR1 and CDR2 (germline): SEHNR, FQNEAQ (reference sequence). After removal of 5 bases from V and 5 bases from J, the junction contained 4 bases not matched to a gene. The CDR3 totals 13 residues. In DNA, the CDR3 is TGTGCCAGCAGCGCCCGGACAGGGGACGAGCAGTACTTC. Translating it yields CASSARTGDEQYF.

V and J are TRBV28 and TRBJ1-3; TRBD1 matches at 7 bases. Germline lookup yields CDR1 MDHEN and CDR2 SYDVKM. This CDR3 region has 14 residues. Trimming cost V 6 bases and J 0 bases; bases outside gene matches: 2. In nucleotides, the CDR3 is TGTGCCAGCAGGAGGGGGCTCTCTGGAAACACCATATATTTT. It translates to CASRRGLSGNTIYF.

The rearrangement uses TRBV6-5 and TRBJ1-1, with 8 bases matching TRBD1. With 0 bases clipped from V and 3 bases from J, the junction kept 3 bases outside the gene matches. The CDR3 runs 15 residues. Germline V gene lookup returns CDR1 MNHEY and CDR2 SVGAGI. The CDR3, as DNA: TGTGCCAGCAGTTACTCGACAGGGGCTGACACTGAAGCTTTCTTT. As protein: CASSYSTGADTEAFF.

The rearrangement uses TRBV28 and TRBJ2-1; TRBD2 is a possible D gene (5 bases). The CDR3 consists of 16 residues. Germline V gene lookup returns CDR1 MDHEN and CDR2 SYDVKM. Trimming took 6 bases from V and 0 from J, leaving 15 bases between them. The CDR3 DNA reads as TGTGCCAGCAGCCTCGGAGGTAGCTTCTCCTACAATGAGCAGTTCTTC. The encoded protein is CASSLGGSFSYNEQFF.

The chain employs TRBV2 and TRBJ1-5; 8 bases line up with TRBD1. This CDR3 spans 14 amino acids. The J segment lost 4 bases and the V segment lost 5 bases, leaving 4 bases of the junction unmatched. Germline V gives CDR1 SNHLY, CDR2 FYNNEI. This CDR3 reads CASSSDRDNQPQHF. DNA for the CDR3: TGTGCCAGCAGTTCGGACAGGGATAATCAGCCCCAGCATTTT. Combining the CDR3 with reference TRBV2 and TRBJ1-5 gives the whole variable domain EPEVTQTPSHQVTQMGQEVILRCVPISNHLYFYWYRQILGQKVEFLVSFYNNEISEKSEIFDDQFSVERPDGSNFTLKIRSTKLEDSAMYFCASSSDRDNQPQHFGDGTRLSIL.

J is TRBJ1-1 and V is TRBV3-1 (or the pseudogene TRBV3-2); a possible D gene is TRBD1 (5 bases). From germline, CDR1 is LGHDT and CDR2 YNNKEL (reference sequence). This CDR3 comprises 13 residues. Trimming removed 1 base from V and 5 bases from J, with 8 bases in between. The DNA of the CDR3 is TGTGCCAGCAGCCAAGTAGCAGGGACTGAAGCTTTCTTT. It specifies CASSQVAGTEAFF.

The chain joins TRBV20-1 to TRBJ2-1, with 7 bases matching TRBD1. V lost 3 bases to trimming and J lost 4 bases; unmatched junction nucleotides: 6. This CDR3 spans 14 amino acids. The germline V gene encodes CDR1 DFQATT and CDR2 SNEGSKA (reference sequence). The CDR3 nucleotides are TGCAGTGCTAGTGAAAACAGGGGTTACAATGAGCAGTTCTTC. It is translated as CSASENRGYNEQFF.

The chain recombines TRBV6-2 or TRBV6-3 with TRBJ1-2; D might be TRBD1 (6 bases). The V end lost 2 bases, the J end lost 8 bases, and 18 bases lay between the germline ends. Germline V gives CDR1 MNHEY, CDR2 SVGEGT. There are 15 residues in the CDR3. The CDR3 coding sequence is TGTGCCAGCAGTTACGGTGGGGGCAGGGCCCGAGGCTACACCTTC. Its translation: CASSYGGGRARGYTF.

This chain uses TRBV19 with TRBJ1-2; the D gene is possibly TRBD1 (5 bases). Germline CDR1 reads LNHDA; CDR2 reads SQIVND (reference sequence). The CDR3 length is 14 residues. Trimming shortened V by 4 bases and J by 3 bases, and 12 bases separated the two germline ends. CDR3 in amino acids: CASSTQGKDYGYTF. CDR3 coding DNA: TGTGCCAGTAGTACGCAGGGCAAAGACTATGGCTACACCTTC.

The chain joins TRBV10-3 to TRBJ1-5, with TRBD1 matching over 8 bases. The germline CDR1 and CDR2 sequences are ENHRY and SYGVKD. Trimming took 4 bases from V and 7 from J; bases not matched to a gene: 6. The CDR3 totals 14 residues. The CDR3 loop is CAISAAGQAQPQHF. The CDR3 DNA follows: TGTGCCATCAGTGCCGCGGGACAGGCCCAGCCCCAGCATTTT.

The CDR3 protein is CASSLEEGYTF. The CDR3 bases are TGTGCCAGCAGCCTCGAGGAAGGCTACACCTTC. The genes are TRBV3-1 (or the pseudogene TRBV3-2) and TRBJ1-2; no definite D call. Germline V gives CDR1 LGHDT, CDR2 YNNKEL (reference sequence). Deletions cut 4 bases from V and 8 bases from J, with 8 bases between. This CDR3 spans 11 amino acids.

V and J are TRBV10-3 and TRBJ1-1, with 8 bases matching TRBD1. With V trimmed by 2 bases and J by 4 bases, 3 bases remained unmatched. The CDR3 is 14 residues long. The germline V gene has CDR1 ENHRY and CDR2 SYGVKD. CDR3 sequence: CAISEGTGVTEAFF. In DNA form, the CDR3 reads TGTGCCATCAGTGAGGGGACAGGTGTCACTGAAGCTTTCTTT.

This chain joins TRBV7-3 and TRBJ2-1; D call uncertain. Germline V gives CDR1 SGHTA, CDR2 FQGTGA. Deletions cut 0 bases from V and 6 bases from J, with 6 bases between. The CDR3 has 13 residues. The CDR3 bases are TGTGCCAGCAGCTTAACTAGCTTCAATGAGCAGTTCTTC. Its translation is CASSLTSFNEQFF.

J is TRBJ1-2 and V is TRBV5-8, with 8 bases aligning to TRBD1. This CDR3 comprises 14 residues. V lost 5 bases to trimming and J lost 4 bases; unmatched junction nucleotides: 7. CDR1 and CDR2 from the germline V gene are SGHTS and YDEGEE. The CDR3 coding sequence is TGTGCCAGCAGGTTCCGGGACAGGAGCTATGGCTACACCTTC. It encodes CASRFRDRSYGYTF. The complete variable domain, with remaining parts taken from reference TRBV5-8 and TRBJ1-2, reads EAGVTQSPTHLIKTRGQQATLRCSPISGHTSVYWYQQALGLGLQFLLWYDEGEERNRGNFPPRFSGRQFPNYSSELNVNALELEDSALYLCASRFRDRSYGYTFGSGTRLTVV.

The chain has TRBV9 and TRBJ2-1; the match to TRBD2 covers 10 bases. V gave up 3 bases and J gave up 9 bases; unmatched junction bases: 12. CDR1 and CDR2 from the germline V gene are SGDLS and YYNGEE. This CDR3 is 16 amino acids long. The CDR3 DNA sequence: TGTGCCAGCAGCGCGATAGCGGGAGGTTATCTCTTTGAGCAGTTCTTC. Translation gives CASSAIAGGYLFEQFF.

This chain links TRBV5-1 with TRBJ1-6; 7 positions agree with TRBD1. J was trimmed by 10 bases and V by 0 bases; bases with no gene match: 7. Germline CDR1 SGHRS, CDR2 YFSETQ. This CDR3 is 15 amino acids long. CDR3 loop: CASSLEGAGESPLHF. CDR3 sequence (DNA): TGCGCCAGCAGCTTGGAGGGGGCAGGGGAGTCACCCCTCCACTTT.

This clone appeared once. The V gene is TRBV5-6, the J gene TRBJ2-1, with D tentatively TRBD1 (5 bases). Trimming cost V 5 bases and J 8 bases, with 17 bases left between them. Germline CDR1 SGHDT, CDR2 YYEEEE. This CDR3 is 14 amino acids long. In DNA, the CDR3 is TGTGCCAGCAGTATGGGGCAGGGTCACGATGAGCAGTTCTTC. It codes for CASSMGQGHDEQFF.

This clone was seen only once. The V and J genes are TRBV18 and TRBJ2-1; possibly TRBD2 for D (6 bases). Trimming removed 3 bases at V and 9 bases at J, with 18 bases between. Germline V gene lookup returns CDR1 KGHSH and CDR2 LQKENI. The CDR3 loop spans 15 amino acids. CDR3 residues: CASSPGVREIGEQFF. CDR3 coding DNA: TGTGCCAGCTCACCCGGAGTCCGGGAGATTGGTGAGCAGTTCTTC.

The chain links TRBV12-3 or TRBV12-4 to TRBJ2-5, with no clear D. Trimming shortened V by 8 bases and J by 0 bases, and 10 bases separated the two germline ends. This CDR3 has 13 residues. This CDR3 is CASLGFYQETQYF. CDR3 sequence (DNA): TGTGCCAGCCTAGGATTCTACCAAGAGACCCAGTACTTC.

The chain couples TRBV29-1 to TRBJ2-7; 9 nucleotides match TRBD2. Germline V gives CDR1 SQVTM, CDR2 ANQGSEA. V was pared by 2 bases and J by 1 base, with 0 bases of the junction left unmatched. There are 13 residues in the CDR3. The CDR3 loop reads CSVELAGSYEQYF. The CDR3 DNA is TGCAGCGTTGAACTAGCGGGATCCTACGAGCAGTACTTC.